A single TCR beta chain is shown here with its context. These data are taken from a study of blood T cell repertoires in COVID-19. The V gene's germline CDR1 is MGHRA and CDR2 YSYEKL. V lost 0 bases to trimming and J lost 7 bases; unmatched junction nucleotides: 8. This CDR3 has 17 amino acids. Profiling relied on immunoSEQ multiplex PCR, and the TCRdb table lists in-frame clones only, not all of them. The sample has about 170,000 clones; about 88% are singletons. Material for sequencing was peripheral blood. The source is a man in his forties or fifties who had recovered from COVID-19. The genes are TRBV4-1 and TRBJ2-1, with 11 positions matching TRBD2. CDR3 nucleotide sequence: TGCGCCAGCAGCCAAGATCAATCGCTAGCGGGAGGAAATGAGCAGTTCTTC. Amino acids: CASSQDQSLAGGNEQFF.